This section outlines one T cell receptor (beta chain) sequence together with its context. What it recognizes is unknown. This sample was included in a study of T cells in localized non-small cell lung cancer. Study results and caveats: Uninvolved adjacent lung had higher T cell clonality than tumor and all other tissues. There were a median roughly 60 of the top 100 tumor clones appearing in adjacent lung.

Trimming shortened V by 6 bases and J by 7 bases, and 12 bases separated the two germline ends. This CDR3 contains 12 residues. Germline CDR1 and CDR2: SNHLY and FYNNEI. Generated by immunoSEQ multiplex PCR, the TCRdb table keeps only in-frame clones and is missing some. The profile shows fewer than 100,000 clones, approximately 80% of them singletons. The starting material was peripheral blood, obtained before any cancer treatment. The rearrangement joins TRBV2 to TRBJ1-1; D is unresolved. The sequence was collected from an older female donor with stage I lung adenocarcinoma. Here the CDR3 reads CASRLDWREAFF. The CDR3 DNA follows: TGTGCCAGCAGGTTGGACTGGCGTGAAGCTTTCTTT.